This T cell receptor beta chain was identified during a study of blood T cell repertoires in COVID-19. Whole-study context: Sources were T cells, B-cell-depleted T cells, or PBMCs; the material itself was cDNA or gDNA.

CDR1 and CDR2 (germline): SGHKS, YYEKEE (reference sequence). CDR3 length equals 19 residues. Trimming cost V 0 bases and J 0 bases; bases outside gene matches: 8. Participants were aged roughly 18 to 100 years from about two dozen US areas. It was within 2 weeks before study entry that exposed participants met a COVID-19 case. The method was immunoSEQ multiplex PCR; TCRdb's version includes in-frame clones alone and lacks a portion of them. Of about 230,000 clones detected, about 90% appear once; the ten largest clones hold about 3.5%. Sequencing used PBMCs or T cells enriched from blood (not recorded which). The TCR was taken from a woman aged 25-40 years who had been exposed to COVID-19. The chain links TRBV5-5 to TRBJ2-7; 14 bases align to TRBD2. For the CDR3, the DNA is TGTGCCAGCAGCTTGGCCGGGACTAGCGGGAGCAAGGGCTCCTACGAGCAGTACTTC. As protein: CASSLAGTSGSKGSYEQYF.